This T cell receptor beta chain derives from a study of cytomegalovirus exposure and HLA in healthy donors. The PCR contained 60 Vbeta and 13 Jbeta primers. The method was immunoSEQ multiplex PCR; TCRdb's version includes in-frame clones alone and lacks a portion of them. In the table there are hundreds of thousands of clones, around 73% of which are singletons. Germline V gene lookup returns CDR1 SGHTA and CDR2 FQGTGA. This CDR3 has 15 amino acids. Trimming took 2 bases from V and 0 from J; bases not matched to a gene: 2. What was sequenced was PBMCs. The rearrangement links TRBV7-3 to TRBJ1-2; 8 positions match TRBD1. The clonotype comes from a male donor in good health and CMV-seronegative. This chain's CDR3 is CASSLGQGPNYGYTF. CDR3 in DNA: TGTGCCAGCAGCTTAGGACAGGGACCTAACTATGGCTACACCTTC. Full variable domain (missing parts from reference TRBV7-3 and TRBJ1-2): GAGVSQTPSNKVTEKGKYVELRCDPISGHTALYWYRQSLGQGPEFLIYFQGTGAADDSGLPNDRFFAVRPEGSVSTLKIQRTERGDSAVYLCASSLGQGPNYGYTFGSGTRLTVV.